This entry describes one TCR beta chain. The repertoire was sequenced with immunoSEQ multiplex PCR; TCRdb's copy has only in-frame clones and lacks some. This sample has approximately 110,000 clones; 80% to 85% occur once, and the top ten carry 9.4%. This specimen comes from a study of T cell responses to AZD1222 COVID-19 vaccine. The clonotype was recovered from an adult in good health. The specimen was peripheral blood, collected on day 0 of AZD1222 vaccination.

CDR3 region: CASATGGAGGTQYF. CDR3 DNA: TGTGCCAGCGCCACCGGAGGCGCGGGGGGGACCCAGTACTTC. The chain joins TRBV7-9 to TRBJ2-5; 8 positions match TRBD2. After removal of 8 bases from V and 7 bases from J, the junction contained 12 bases not matched to a gene. Germline lookup yields CDR1 SEHNR and CDR2 FQNEAQ (reference sequence). This CDR3 has 14 residues.